Below are 30 T cell receptor beta chains sequenced from a single sample in a study of cytomegalovirus exposure and HLA in healthy donors. Only in-frame clones appear in the TCRdb table, and some are missing; sequencing was by immunoSEQ multiplex PCR. This sample has about 280,000 clones; around 87% occur once, and the top ten carry over 0.85%. Sequencing was carried out using PBMCs. Receptors originate from a woman younger than 35 in good health and CMV-seronegative.

This chain uses TRBV7-2 with TRBJ1-3; D remains ambiguous. The V end was cut by 3 bases, the J end by 0 bases, with 9 bases between. This CDR3 is 15 amino acids long. Germline V gene data show CDR1 as SGHTA and CDR2 as FQGNSA. CDR3 sequence reads: CASSFLHSSGNTIYF. CDR3 bases: TGTGCCAGCAGCTTTCTCCACAGCTCTGGAAACACCATATATTTT.

The chain combines TRBV6-5 with TRBJ2-7; 9 positions match TRBD1. This CDR3 is built from 15 residues. Losses at the gene ends were 6 bases for V and 1 base for J; bases not matched to a gene: 7. Germline V lookup: CDR1 MNHEY, CDR2 SVGAGI. The CDR3 here is CASRSYGTGSYEQYF. The CDR3 DNA reads as TGTGCCAGCAGAAGCTACGGGACAGGGTCCTACGAGCAGTACTTC.

This clone was recorded only once. This sequence joins TRBV30 and TRBJ2-5; TRBD2 matches at 9 bases. The CDR3 covers 13 residues. Per germline, CDR1 GTSNPN and CDR2 SVGIG (reference sequence). V was clipped by 5 bases and J by 5 bases; unmatched bases: 6. The DNA for the CDR3 is TGTGCCTGGGCGGGACTAGCTATGGAGACCCAGTACTTC. Protein: CAWAGLAMETQYF.

This clone was seen a few times. V usage is TRBV7-9 and J usage is TRBJ2-7; D may be TRBD2 (5 bases). V was pared by 5 bases and J by 3 bases, with 17 bases between. CDR1 and CDR2 from the germline V gene are SEHNR and FQNEAQ (reference sequence). The CDR3 contains 15 residues. CDR3 sequence reads: CASSPNVGEVYEQYF. DNA of the CDR3: TGTGCCAGCAGCCCCAATGTGGGAGAGGTCTACGAGCAGTACTTC.

This chain connects TRBV11-2 to TRBJ2-7; TRBD2 agrees at 10 bases. This CDR3 is built from 15 residues. CDR1 is SGHAT and CDR2 is FQNNGV in the germline V gene. V gave up 5 bases and J gave up 6 bases; unmatched junction bases: 10. CDR3: CASSLELAGRPEQYF. DNA for the CDR3: TGTGCCAGCAGCCTCGAACTAGCGGGGCGGCCCGAGCAGTACTTC.

This chain joins TRBV27 and TRBJ2-7, with D maybe TRBD2 (5 bases). CDR3 length: 14 amino acids. CDR1 MNHEY and CDR2 SMNVEV come from the germline V gene (reference sequence). Trimming took off 5 bases at V and 4 bases at J, with 15 bases between the two ends. The CDR3 loop reads CASSLRGVDYEQYF. Here the CDR3 DNA reads TGTGCCAGCAGTCTTCGGGGTGTCGATTACGAGCAGTACTTC.

This chain connects TRBV6-4 to TRBJ2-7, with D maybe TRBD1 (6 bases). Looked up from germline, CDR1 is MRHNA and CDR2 is SNTAGT. V was shortened by 10 bases and J by 2 bases, with 21 bases between the two germline ends. This CDR3 region has 15 residues. The CDR3 nucleotides read TGTGCCAATTCCCTCAGGGGAATTATCGCCTACGAGCAGTACTTC. It specifies CANSLRGIIAYEQYF.

The chain links TRBV27 to TRBJ2-3, with 8 nucleotides matching TRBD2. The junction had 11 bases not matched to a gene; V was cut back by 5 bases and J by 1 base. CDR3 length: 17 amino acids. Germline CDR1 MNHEY, CDR2 SMNVEV (reference sequence). The CDR3 DNA reads as TGTGCCAGCAGTCGATTACGGGCGGGAGGTCGCACAGATACGCAGTATTTT. Residues: CASSRLRAGGRTDTQYF.

The chain joins TRBV28 to TRBJ1-2; D not certain. The V end was cut by 4 bases, the J end by 7 bases, with 16 bases between. CDR3 length equals 14 residues. The germline CDR1 and CDR2 sequences are MDHEN and SYDVKM. The CDR3 sequence: CASSSNGVSAGYTF. The CDR3 coding sequence is TGTGCCAGCAGTTCCAATGGGGTTAGCGCTGGCTACACCTTC.

CDR3 loop: CSVDMGQVETQYF. CDR3 nucleotide sequence: TGCAGCGTTGATATGGGACAGGTAGAGACCCAGTACTTC. This chain uses TRBV29-1 with TRBJ2-5, with 8 positions matching TRBD1. Germline CDR1 SQVTM, CDR2 ANQGSEA. The CDR3 has 13 amino acids. Losses at the gene ends were 3 bases for V and 4 bases for J; bases not matched to a gene: 4. The variable domain in full, completed from reference TRBV29-1 and TRBJ2-5, reads SAVISQKPSRDICQRGTSLTIQCQVDSQVTMMFWYRQQPGQSLTLIATANQGSEATYESGFVIDKFPISRPNLTFSTLTVSNMSPEDSSIYLCSVDMGQVETQYFGPGTRLLVL.

This clone was detected only once. This chain links TRBV13 with TRBJ2-1; TRBD2 matches at 10 bases. Germline CDR1 and CDR2: PRHDT and FYEKMQ (reference sequence). The CDR3 consists of 17 residues. V shed 2 bases, J shed 10 bases, and the junction held 14 bases outside the gene matches. Here the CDR3 DNA reads TGTGCCAGCAGCTTAAGGGCTTTAGCGGGAGGCGACCTGGAGCAGTTCTTC. Translated: CASSLRALAGGDLEQFF.

The CDR3 here is CASSHRGVTDTQYF. The DNA of the CDR3 is TGTGCCAGCAGCCACAGGGGGGTCACGGATACGCAGTATTTT. This chain links TRBV6-5 with TRBJ2-3; the match to TRBD1 covers 8 bases. Germline V gene sequence: CDR1 MNHEY, CDR2 SVGAGI. The CDR3 has 14 residues. With 6 bases clipped from V and 6 bases from J, the junction kept 8 bases outside the gene matches.

As concerns this clone: Other nucleotide sequences from this sample produce the same CDR3. V is TRBV5-1 and J is TRBJ1-1, with 7 bases identical to TRBD1. Unmatched junction bases numbered 4, after V lost 4 bases and J lost 1 base. The CDR3 loop spans 14 amino acids. Per germline, CDR1 SGHRS and CDR2 YFSETQ. The CDR3 loop is CASSPGQENTEAFF. CDR3 bases: TGCGCCAGCAGCCCTGGACAGGAGAACACTGAAGCTTTCTTT.

Here the CDR3 reads CASSKNRGGVENEKLFF. The CDR3 DNA reads as TGCGCCAGCAGCAAAAACAGGGGCGGTGTCGAGAATGAAAAACTGTTTTTT. V usage is TRBV5-1 and J usage is TRBJ1-4; 7 nucleotides match TRBD1. The CDR3 loop spans 17 amino acids. The germline V gene has CDR1 SGHRS and CDR2 YFSETQ. V was pared by 4 bases and J by 5 bases, with 14 bases of the junction left unmatched.

The chain recombines TRBV27 with TRBJ2-1, with TRBD2 identical over 9 bases. Trimming took 6 bases from V and 3 from J; bases not matched to a gene: 6. Per germline, CDR1 MNHEY and CDR2 SMNVEV (reference sequence). CDR3 length: 15 amino acids. DNA of the CDR3: TGTGCCAGCAGCCTTAGCGGGAGCTACTACAATGAGCAGTTCTTC. This gives the protein CASSLSGSYYNEQFF.

V gene TRBV9 combines with J gene TRBJ1-1, with no clear D. This CDR3 is built from 14 residues. V was cut by 4 bases and J by 6 bases, with 16 bases left in between. Per the germline V gene, CDR1 is SGDLS and CDR2 is YYNGEE. The CDR3 region is CASSPYVREAEAFF. CDR3 bases: TGTGCCAGCAGCCCATATGTGAGGGAGGCTGAAGCTTTCTTT.

The chain couples TRBV6-1 to TRBJ2-7, with TRBD2 as a possible D gene (6 bases). Per the germline V gene, CDR1 is MNHNS and CDR2 is SASEGT. V lost 0 bases, J lost 3 bases, and 9 bases lay in between. CDR3 length: 14 amino acids. The DNA of the CDR3 is TGTGCCAGCAGTGAAGCGCGGGATTTCTACGAGCAGTACTTC. Translation gives CASSEARDFYEQYF.

This chain joins TRBV18 and TRBJ2-3, with 10 bases matching TRBD2. This CDR3 is built from 15 residues. Germline CDR1 reads KGHSH; CDR2 reads LQKENI. V lost 6 bases and J lost 4; bases outside the gene matches: 7. CDR3 DNA sequence: TGTGCCAGCTCCCCTGCTAGCGGGAGCTCAGATACGCAGTATTTT. It yields the protein CASSPASGSSDTQYF.

The chain links TRBV6-1 to TRBJ2-7; TRBD2 agrees at 7 bases. J lost 4 bases, V lost 5 bases, and 2 bases had no gene match. Per the germline V gene, CDR1 is MNHNS and CDR2 is SASEGT. The CDR3 is 12 residues long. The CDR3: CASSPGGYEQYF. In DNA form, the CDR3 reads TGTGCCAGCAGTCCGGGGGGTTACGAGCAGTACTTC.

The chain employs TRBV28 and TRBJ1-2; possibly TRBD1 for D (6 bases). The germline CDR1 and CDR2 sequences are MDHEN and SYDVKM. The CDR3 covers 11 residues. Trimming took 7 bases from V and 8 from J, leaving 11 bases between them. CDR3: CASKGDVGYTF. The CDR3, as DNA: TGTGCCAGCAAGGGGGATGTGGGCTACACCTTC.

This clone was observed a single time. A read error may produce the germline difference seen at one junction end. This chain connects TRBV28 to TRBJ1-5; 9 bases are a match to TRBD1. This CDR3 has 12 amino acids. Germline V gene data show CDR1 as MDHEN and CDR2 as SYDVKM. The CDR3 loop is CASSFEGQGVNF. CDR3 DNA sequence: TGTGCCAGCAGTTTTGAGGGACAGGGCGTTAATTTT.

J is TRBJ2-7 and V is TRBV28; TRBD2 aligns across 9 bases. This CDR3 has 16 amino acids. Germline V gene sequence: CDR1 MDHEN, CDR2 SYDVKM. J gave up 3 bases and V 6 bases, and 12 bases lay outside the gene matches. Here the CDR3 DNA reads TGTGCCAGCAGCTTGGGGACTAGCCCCAAAATCTACGAGCAGTACTTC. It specifies CASSLGTSPKIYEQYF. Looking up the rest from reference TRBV28 and TRBJ2-7 gives the full variable domain: DVKVTQSSRYLVKRTGEKVFLECVQDMDHENMFWYRQDPGLGLRLIYFSYDVKMKEKGDIPEGYSVSREKKERFSLILESASTNQTSMYLCASSLGTSPKIYEQYFGPGTRLTVT.

This clone was found a few times. The chain uses TRBV25-1 and TRBJ1-1, with D possibly matching TRBD1 (6 bases). Germline V gives CDR1 MGHDK, CDR2 SYGVNS. The CDR3 has 15 amino acids. The V and J ends lost 3 bases and 4 bases respectively, with 15 bases between them. The CDR3 here is CASSEGLGGGTEAFF. DNA for the CDR3: TGTGCCAGCAGTGAGGGGTTAGGGGGTGGCACTGAAGCTTTCTTT.

CDR3 residues: CASSHWTGGKWQPQHF. The CDR3, as DNA: TGTGCCAGCAGCCACTGGACAGGGGGTAAATGGCAGCCCCAGCATTTT. The rearrangement links TRBV2 to TRBJ1-5, with 10 nucleotides matching TRBD1. Losses at the gene ends were 6 bases for V and 7 bases for J; bases not matched to a gene: 12. This CDR3 has 16 residues. The germline gives CDR1 SNHLY, CDR2 FYNNEI.

The V call is TRBV27, the J call TRBJ2-3; a weak D match, TRBD2 (6 bases). In germline, CDR1 is MNHEY, CDR2 SMNVEV (reference sequence). This CDR3 is built from 12 residues. V gave up 8 bases and J gave up 6 bases, with 12 bases separating them. The CDR3 DNA sequence: TGTGCCAGCTGGGACTCTTTCGATACGCAGTATTTT. It yields the protein CASWDSFDTQYF.

CDR3 coding DNA: TGTGCCAGCGAAAAGTCGACAGGGGGCGGTAGTTTGAACACCATATATTTT. Encoded protein: CASEKSTGGGSLNTIYF. The chain recombines TRBV6-7 with TRBJ1-3; 10 bases match TRBD1. TRBV6-7 is treated as an ORF (open reading frame) with a function not yet certain. The length of the CDR3 is 17 residues. The J segment lost 7 bases and the V segment lost 8 bases, leaving 17 bases of the junction unmatched.

This CDR3 reads CASNRDRATYEQYF. Written as DNA, the CDR3 is TGTGCCAGCAACCGAGACAGGGCGACCTACGAGCAGTACTTC. This chain uses TRBV9 with TRBJ2-7, with TRBD1 matching over 7 bases. Losses at the gene ends were 6 bases for V and 2 bases for J; bases not matched to a gene: 8. The CDR3 is 14 residues long. Germline V lookup: CDR1 SGDLS, CDR2 YYNGEE.

The gene calls are TRBV5-6 and TRBJ2-7; D is perhaps TRBD2 (5 bases). This CDR3 region has 13 residues. Trimming took 4 bases from V and 4 from J, leaving 12 bases between them. Germline V gene sequence: CDR1 SGHDT, CDR2 YYEEEE. CDR3 bases: TGTGCCAGCAGCCAATGGACTGAATACGAGCAGTACTTC. Its protein product is CASSQWTEYEQYF.

This clone was seen once. The rearrangement links TRBV4-3 to TRBJ2-2; 11 nucleotides align to TRBD2. The CDR3 totals 18 residues. J was trimmed by 4 bases and V by 2 bases; bases with no gene match: 9. The V gene's germline CDR1 is LGHNA and CDR2 YSLEER. In DNA, the CDR3 is TGCGCCAGCAGCCAAAGGGGGCTAGCGGGAGGAAGCACCGGGGAGCTGTTTTTT. Its protein is CASSQRGLAGGSTGELFF.

The chain uses TRBV18 and TRBJ2-7; 7 positions match TRBD1. CDR3 length: 14 residues. CDR1 and CDR2 from the germline V gene are KGHSH and LQKENI. The junction had 5 bases not matched to a gene; V was cut back by 0 bases and J by 6 bases. The CDR3 spells CASSPPDRVREQYF. CDR3 in DNA: TGTGCCAGCTCACCACCCGACAGGGTACGCGAGCAGTACTTC.